The 29 T cell receptor beta chains listed next were all sequenced from one sample in a study of graft-versus-host responses after intestinal transplantation. TCRdb keeps only in-frame clones here, not all; method: immunoSEQ multiplex PCR. This table holds tens of thousands of clones, 75% to 90% found once. Graft samples were processed, releasing intraepithelial and lamina propria lymphocytes. This sample comprised ileum tissue, obtained approximately 56 weeks after transplant. The source of these receptors is a human patient who received an intestinal transplant, so some T cells may come from the graft donor.

This clone was counted a single time. The chain joins TRBV6-5 to TRBJ2-2; tentatively, D is TRBD1 (5 bases). Per the germline V gene, CDR1 is MNHEY and CDR2 is SVGAGI. V was cut by 0 bases and J by 13 bases, with 15 bases left in between. The CDR3 spans 14 residues. The CDR3 loop is CASSYSRGQVGLFF. The CDR3 region has the DNA TGTGCCAGCAGTTACTCCCGCGGACAAGTGGGGCTGTTTTTT.

This clone was seen once. The rearrangement joins TRBV25-1 to TRBJ2-1; 10 nucleotides match TRBD2. The CDR3 extends over 15 amino acids. Trimming at V came to 5 bases and at J to 6 bases, leaving 7 bases not matched to a gene. CDR1 is MGHDK, CDR2 SYGVNS, per germline. The CDR3 is CASSSPGLALNEQFF. The DNA for the CDR3 is TGTGCCAGCAGTTCCCCGGGACTAGCGCTCAATGAGCAGTTCTTC.

CDR3 nucleotide sequence: TGTGCCAGCAGCTTAACGGGACAGGGGCTTTTAAGCTCTGGGGCCAACGTCCTGACTTTC. Its protein is CASSLTGQGLLSSGANVLTF. The J gene is TRBJ2-6, the V gene TRBV7-3; 10 nucleotides agree with TRBD1. Germline V gives CDR1 SGHTA, CDR2 FQGTGA. V lost 0 bases to trimming and J lost 0 bases; unmatched junction nucleotides: 8. This CDR3 is built from 20 residues.

The V gene is TRBV7-2, the J gene TRBJ1-1; TRBD1 might be the D (5 bases). From germline, CDR1 is SGHTA and CDR2 FQGNSA. The CDR3 runs 15 residues. Trimming pared 2 bases from V and 12 bases from J, leaving 22 bases between. The CDR3 DNA follows: TGTGCCAGCAGCTTAAGTTATCGACAGACTTCCGACACTTTCTTT. Translation gives CASSLSYRQTSDTFF.

The chain recombines TRBV7-9 with TRBJ1-4, with a weak D call TRBD1 (5 bases). Trimming shortened V by 0 bases and J by 1 base, and 6 bases separated the two germline ends. CDR1 is SEHNR and CDR2 is FQNEAQ in the germline V gene (reference sequence). This CDR3 spans 15 amino acids. The CDR3 protein is CASSLAGGTNEKLFF. The CDR3 bases are TGTGCCAGCAGCTTAGCGGGGGGAACTAATGAAAAACTGTTTTTT.

V usage is TRBV6-5 and J usage is TRBJ1-1; D not resolved. Trimming stripped 6 bases from V and 1 base from J, with 6 bases between. There are 12 residues in the CDR3. Germline CDR1 reads MNHEY; CDR2 reads SVGAGI. CDR3 sequence: CASRSGNTEAFF. The CDR3 DNA reads as TGTGCCAGCAGATCAGGGAACACTGAAGCTTTCTTT.

The chain employs TRBV7-9 and TRBJ2-7, with D perhaps TRBD1 (5 bases). CDR3 size: 12 residues. CDR1 and CDR2 (germline): SEHNR, FQNEAQ (reference sequence). V dropped 8 bases and J dropped 3 bases, with 11 bases sitting between them. CDR3 DNA sequence: TGTGCCAGCGGGATCCAGGGCTACGAGCAGTACTTC. As protein: CASGIQGYEQYF.

The J gene is TRBJ1-1, the V gene TRBV15; 7 positions agree with TRBD1. The germline V gene encodes CDR1 LNHNV and CDR2 YYDKDF (reference sequence). The CDR3 has 14 amino acids. The trim removed 5 bases at V and 4 bases at J, leaving 7 bases unmatched. The CDR3 DNA is TGTGCCACCAGCCCGCAAGACAGGGCCACTGAAGCTTTCTTT. Translated, it gives CATSPQDRATEAFF.

This clone has just one count. The genes are TRBV29-1 and TRBJ2-3, with 9 nucleotides matching TRBD2. V gave up 7 bases and J gave up 0 bases; unmatched junction bases: 5. Germline CDR1 is SQVTM and CDR2 is ANQGSEA. The CDR3 spans 14 residues. This CDR3 is CSAGLATSTDTQYF. CDR3 nucleotide sequence: TGCAGCGCGGGACTAGCAACTAGCACAGATACGCAGTATTTT.

This clone turned up a few times. The V and J genes are TRBV5-1 and TRBJ1-3; tentatively, D is TRBD1 (6 bases). This CDR3 has 15 amino acids. The germline gives CDR1 SGHRS, CDR2 YFSETQ. V was shortened by 1 base and J by 0 bases, with 8 bases between the two germline ends. The CDR3 nucleotides are TGCGCCAGCAGCTTGTCGGACAGCTCTGGAAACACCATATATTTT. Protein product: CASSLSDSSGNTIYF.

The chain joins TRBV6-5 to TRBJ2-2; D gene ambiguous. CDR1 is MNHEY, CDR2 SVGAGI, per germline. This CDR3 has 13 amino acids. Trimming took off 2 bases at V and 3 bases at J, with 4 bases between the two ends. CDR3 amino acids: CASSYRDTGELFF. CDR3 coding DNA: TGTGCCAGCAGTTACCGGGACACCGGGGAGCTGTTTTTT.

The rearrangement joins TRBV6-1 to TRBJ1-1, with D hard to call. Trimming removed 7 bases from V and 2 bases from J, with 8 bases in between. The germline gives CDR1 MNHNS, CDR2 SASEGT. The CDR3 runs 12 residues. The DNA for the CDR3 is TGTGCCAGCATGCCAGGAAACACTGAAGCTTTCTTT. Residues: CASMPGNTEAFF.

This clone was seen just once. V usage is TRBV9 and J usage is TRBJ2-2, with 8 bases fitting TRBD2. The CDR3 sequence is 17 residues long. Germline V gene sequence: CDR1 SGDLS, CDR2 YYNGEE. The ends lost 0 bases at V and 7 bases at J; junction bases unmatched: 11. In DNA form, the CDR3 reads TGTGCCAGCAGCGTAGATCCCCCGGGACTAGTGGGCGGGGAGCTGTTTTTT. Its translation: CASSVDPPGLVGGELFF.

This chain links TRBV6-5 with TRBJ2-5, with TRBD2 matching 12 bases. This CDR3 is 14 amino acids long. Germline V CDR1 and CDR2: MNHEY, SVGAGI. J gave up 4 bases and V 7 bases, and 4 bases lay outside the gene matches. The CDR3 sequence: CASKPSGRGETQYF. In nucleotides, the CDR3 is TGTGCCAGCAAGCCTAGCGGGAGGGGAGAGACCCAGTACTTC.

J is TRBJ2-1 and V is TRBV7-2; no firm D call. Per the germline V gene, CDR1 is SGHTA and CDR2 is FQGNSA. The CDR3 loop spans 14 amino acids. V lost 2 bases, J lost 4 bases, and 9 bases lay in between. The CDR3 DNA follows: TGTGCCAGCAGCTTATTGGGTAGGTACAATGAGCAGTTCTTC. Protein: CASSLLGRYNEQFF.

The chain carries TRBV6-5 and TRBJ2-5, with D unresolved. The ends were cut back, 0 bases at V and 1 base at J, with 3 bases in the middle. The CDR3 has 13 residues. Per the germline V gene, CDR1 is MNHEY and CDR2 is SVGAGI. This chain's CDR3 is CASSYSSQETQYF. The CDR3 nucleotides read TGTGCCAGCAGTTACTCGAGCCAAGAGACCCAGTACTTC.

CDR3 loop: CATSREARTDTQYF. The CDR3 DNA sequence: TGTGCCACCAGCAGAGAGGCCCGCACAGATACGCAGTATTTT. The V call is TRBV15, the J call TRBJ2-3; the D is unclear. Trimming cost V 0 bases and J 1 base, with 5 bases left between them. The CDR3 runs to 14 residues. Germline V lookup: CDR1 LNHNV, CDR2 YYDKDF (reference sequence).

This rearrangement joins TRBV13 to TRBJ2-7, with D maybe TRBD2 (5 bases). The germline gives CDR1 PRHDT, CDR2 FYEKMQ (reference sequence). CDR3 length equals 17 residues. V lost 0 bases to trimming and J lost 0 bases, with 15 bases between them. The DNA of the CDR3 is TGTGCCAGCAGCTTAGGCCCGGGGATCGGCGGCTCCTACGAGCAGTACTTC. This codes for CASSLGPGIGGSYEQYF.

V gene TRBV27 combines with J gene TRBJ2-2; the D is unclear. The CDR3 sequence is 16 residues long. In germline, CDR1 is MNHEY, CDR2 SMNVEV (reference sequence). The ends were cut back, 2 bases at V and 0 bases at J, with 10 bases in the middle. The CDR3 loop reads CASSLLPISNTGELFF. For the CDR3, the DNA is TGTGCCAGCAGTTTACTCCCGATTTCGAACACCGGGGAGCTGTTTTTT.

V usage is TRBV9 and J usage is TRBJ2-1; D perhaps matches TRBD2 (5 bases). Germline CDR1 and CDR2: SGDLS and YYNGEE. V was cut by 3 bases and J by 2 bases, with 12 bases left in between. This CDR3 comprises 15 residues. The CDR3 region is CASSAFGNTYNEQFF. Here the CDR3 DNA reads TGTGCCAGCAGCGCCTTCGGGAACACCTACAATGAGCAGTTCTTC.

The rearrangement links TRBV9 to TRBJ2-3; no clear D. Trimming cost V 0 bases and J 5 bases, with 10 bases left between them. This CDR3 comprises 14 residues. CDR1 SGDLS and CDR2 YYNGEE come from the germline V gene. CDR3 in amino acids: CASSVESGLDTQYF. CDR3 coding DNA: TGTGCCAGCAGCGTAGAATCAGGTTTAGATACGCAGTATTTT. The full variable domain, rest sourced from reference TRBV9 and TRBJ2-3, is DSGVTQTPKHLITATGQRVTLRCSPRSGDLSVYWYQQSLDQGLQFLIQYYNGEERAKGNILERFSAQQFPDLHSELNLSSLELGDSALYFCASSVESGLDTQYFGPGTRLTVL.

The CDR3 DNA reads as TGTGCCAGCAGCGTAGAGGCAGGGTATCAGCCCCAGCATTTT. Its protein is CASSVEAGYQPQHF. This chain uses TRBV9 with TRBJ1-5; a weak D match, TRBD1 (5 bases). The CDR3 is 14 amino acids. Trimming pared 0 bases from V and 5 bases from J, leaving 9 bases between. Germline V gene data show CDR1 as SGDLS and CDR2 as YYNGEE. The full variable domain, with the rest looked up from reference TRBV9 and TRBJ1-5, is DSGVTQTPKHLITATGQRVTLRCSPRSGDLSVYWYQQSLDQGLQFLIQYYNGEERAKGNILERFSAQQFPDLHSELNLSSLELGDSALYFCASSVEAGYQPQHFGDGTRLSIL.

The chain couples TRBV20-1 to TRBJ2-5; unclear D gene. V was trimmed by 5 bases and J by 3 bases, leaving 7 bases between them. This CDR3 contains 11 residues. Germline CDR1 and CDR2: DFQATT and SNEGSKA (reference sequence). This CDR3 is CSAGPKETQYF. CDR3 sequence (DNA): TGCAGTGCTGGGCCTAAAGAGACCCAGTACTTC.

This sequence joins TRBV11-2 and TRBJ1-2; D not resolved. Germline CDR1 and CDR2: SGHAT and FQNNGV. V lost 4 bases and J 2 bases, leaving 17 bases between the germline ends. The CDR3 totals 16 residues. The CDR3 DNA follows: TGTGCCAGCAGCTCCATTAGAGCTCCCACGAACTATGGCTACACCTTC. It encodes CASSSIRAPTNYGYTF.

CDR3 nucleotides: TGTGCCCTGCCTGGAGCTGGGGGAAACCCCTACAATGAGCAGTTCTTC. Translating gives CALPGAGGNPYNEQFF. The chain carries TRBV27 and TRBJ2-1; either TRBD1 or TRBD2 may fit D (5 bases each). Germline CDR1 MNHEY, CDR2 SMNVEV (reference sequence). Trimming took off 11 bases at V and 2 bases at J, with 22 bases between the two ends. CDR3 length: 16 amino acids.

The V and J genes are TRBV6-1 and TRBJ1-2; unclear D gene. Per the germline V gene, CDR1 is MNHNS and CDR2 is SASEGT. V was pared by 0 bases and J by 8 bases, with 13 bases between. CDR3 size: 14 residues. The CDR3 region has the DNA TGTGCCAGCAGTGAAGCGTTCGCGAGCAGCGGCTACACCTTC. This codes for CASSEAFASSGYTF.

The chain links TRBV14 to TRBJ2-7, with D unresolved. Germline-derived CDR1 and CDR2 are SGHDN and FVKESK. CDR3 length: 12 residues. Trimming removed 3 bases from V and 4 bases from J, with 7 bases in between. The CDR3 is CASSQGPYEQYF. In DNA, the CDR3 is TGTGCCAGCAGCCAGGGTCCGTACGAGCAGTACTTC.

The chain links TRBV19 to TRBJ2-3, with unresolved D. This CDR3 has 16 residues. V dropped 7 bases and J dropped 3 bases, with 20 bases sitting between them. CDR1 and CDR2 from the germline V gene are LNHDA and SQIVND (reference sequence). CDR3 sequence reads: CASIPRRRVLTDTQYF. The CDR3 coding sequence is TGTGCCAGTATCCCTCGGCGTCGGGTTTTGACAGATACGCAGTATTTT.

V usage is TRBV18 and J usage is TRBJ1-3; 8 nucleotides line up with TRBD1. The CDR3 has 18 residues. The V gene end was trimmed by 1 base and the J gene end by 0 bases; junction bases not matched to a gene: 8. Germline lookup yields CDR1 KGHSH and CDR2 LQKENI. In DNA, the CDR3 is TGTGCCAGCTCACCACTGATGACAGGGGCTAGCTCTGGAAACACCATATATTTT. Residues: CASSPLMTGASSGNTIYF.